This T cell receptor beta chain was captured by sequencing in a study of graft-versus-host responses after intestinal transplantation. Overall study: Isolated intestinal, liver-intestinal, or multivisceral transplants were what recipients had. Following induction with anti-thymocyte globulin, all recipients were given tacrolimus and steroids for roughly three years.

Study conclusions and caveats: Peak circulating GvH clone levels were associated with early post-transplant HvG declines. Among recipient marrow samples, GvH clones were found; some appeared first in ileum or blood.

With regard to this clone: The antigen is not known.

Processing was applied to graft tissue in order to liberate intraepithelial and lamina propria lymphocytes. With 5 bases clipped from V and 0 bases from J, the junction kept 5 bases outside the gene matches. This CDR3 is 18 amino acids long. Germline CDR1 and CDR2: ENHRY and SYGVKD. Measured with immunoSEQ multiplex PCR; TCRdb has only the in-frame clones, and not every one. The top ten clones hold roughly 15% of a sample with some 4,000 clones, around 75% of them seen once. Source: ileum tissue, taken approximately 340 days after intestinal transplantation. The sequence derives from a human patient who received an intestinal transplant, so some T cells may come from the graft donor. The chain carries TRBV10-3 and TRBJ2-2, with TRBD2 identical over 14 bases. CDR3 nucleotide sequence: TGTGCCATCAGTTCCGGGACTAGCGGGGGTCCGAACACCGGGGAGCTGTTTTTT. Protein product: CAISSGTSGGPNTGELFF.